This TCR beta chain was identified during a study of shared clonotypes between healthy human individuals. Libraries were prepared by immunoSEQ multiplex PCR; TCRdb keeps only in-frame clonotypes and omits some of them. The data contain 2 million to 2.5 million clones, approximately 96% of them singletons. Donors were healthy HIV-negative adults without recent acute infections or vaccinations. The J segment lost 2 bases and the V segment lost 7 bases, leaving 2 bases of the junction unmatched. Germline V gene lookup returns CDR1 LNHDA and CDR2 SQIVND (reference sequence). The CDR3 length is 14 residues.

The chain combines TRBV19 with TRBJ2-2; 9 bases agree with TRBD2. The sequence derives from a man between 18 and 35 years old in good health. The sample consisted of naive CD4+ T cells sorted from blood. Subset defined: CD45RA+ positively selected. The DNA of the CDR3 is TGTGCCAGTAAGACTAGCGGTAACACCGGGGAGCTGTTTTTT. Its protein product is CASKTSGNTGELFF.